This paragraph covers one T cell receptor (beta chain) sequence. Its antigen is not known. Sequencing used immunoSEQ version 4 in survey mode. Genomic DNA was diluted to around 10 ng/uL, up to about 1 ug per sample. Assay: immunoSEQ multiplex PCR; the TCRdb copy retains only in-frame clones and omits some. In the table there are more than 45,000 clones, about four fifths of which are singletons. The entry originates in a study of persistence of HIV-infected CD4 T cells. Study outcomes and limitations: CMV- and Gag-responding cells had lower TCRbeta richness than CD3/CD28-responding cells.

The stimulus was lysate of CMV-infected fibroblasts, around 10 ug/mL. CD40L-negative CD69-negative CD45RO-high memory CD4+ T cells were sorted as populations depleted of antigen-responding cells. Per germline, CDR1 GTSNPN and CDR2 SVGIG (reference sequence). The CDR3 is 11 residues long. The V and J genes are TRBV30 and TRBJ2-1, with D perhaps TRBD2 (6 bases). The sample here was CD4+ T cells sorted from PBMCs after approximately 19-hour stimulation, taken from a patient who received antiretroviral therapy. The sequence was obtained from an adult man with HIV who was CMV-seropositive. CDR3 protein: CRAGRRGEQFF. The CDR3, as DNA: TGTAGGGCGGGACGCCGGGGTGAGCAGTTCTTC. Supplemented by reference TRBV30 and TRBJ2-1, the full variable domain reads SQTIHQWPATLVQPVGSPLSLECTVEGTSNPNLYWYRQAAGRGLQLLFYSVGIGQISSEVPQNLSASRPQDRQFILSSKKLLLSDSGFYLCRAGRRGEQFFGPGTRLTVL.